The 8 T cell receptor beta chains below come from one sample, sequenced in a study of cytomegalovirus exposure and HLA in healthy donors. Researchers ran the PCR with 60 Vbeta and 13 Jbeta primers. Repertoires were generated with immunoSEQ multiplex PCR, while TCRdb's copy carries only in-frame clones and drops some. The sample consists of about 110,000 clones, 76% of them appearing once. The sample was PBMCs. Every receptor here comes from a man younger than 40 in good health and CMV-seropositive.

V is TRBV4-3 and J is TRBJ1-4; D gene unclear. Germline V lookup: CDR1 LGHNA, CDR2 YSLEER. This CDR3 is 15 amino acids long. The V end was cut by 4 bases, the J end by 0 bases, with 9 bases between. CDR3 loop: CASSLGVATNEKLFF. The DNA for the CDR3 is TGCGCCAGCAGCCTCGGGGTTGCAACTAATGAAAAACTGTTTTTT.

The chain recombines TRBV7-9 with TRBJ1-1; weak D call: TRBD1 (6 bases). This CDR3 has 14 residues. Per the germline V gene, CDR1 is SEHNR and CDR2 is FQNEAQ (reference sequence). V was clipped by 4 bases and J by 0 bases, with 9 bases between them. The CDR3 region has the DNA TGTGCCAGCAGCTCCGGACAGCTGAACACTGAAGCTTTCTTT. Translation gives CASSSGQLNTEAFF.

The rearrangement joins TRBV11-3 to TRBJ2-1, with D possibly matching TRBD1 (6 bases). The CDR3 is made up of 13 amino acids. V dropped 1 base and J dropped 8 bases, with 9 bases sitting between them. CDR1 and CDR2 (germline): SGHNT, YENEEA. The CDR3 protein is CASSLGTVHEQFF. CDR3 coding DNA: TGTGCCAGCAGCTTAGGGACAGTGCATGAGCAGTTCTTC.

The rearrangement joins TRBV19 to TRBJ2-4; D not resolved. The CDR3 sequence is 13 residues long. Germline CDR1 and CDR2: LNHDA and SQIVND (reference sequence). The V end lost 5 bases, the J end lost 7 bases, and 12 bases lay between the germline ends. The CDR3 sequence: CASSVGRYNIQYF. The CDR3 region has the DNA TGTGCCAGTAGTGTGGGCCGTTATAACATTCAGTACTTC.

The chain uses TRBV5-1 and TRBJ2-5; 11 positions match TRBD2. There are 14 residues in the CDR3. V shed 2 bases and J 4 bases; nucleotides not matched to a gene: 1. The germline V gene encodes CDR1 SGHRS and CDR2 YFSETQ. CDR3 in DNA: TGCGCCAGCAGCTTCCTAGCGGGGGGAGAGACCCAGTACTTC. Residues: CASSFLAGGETQYF.

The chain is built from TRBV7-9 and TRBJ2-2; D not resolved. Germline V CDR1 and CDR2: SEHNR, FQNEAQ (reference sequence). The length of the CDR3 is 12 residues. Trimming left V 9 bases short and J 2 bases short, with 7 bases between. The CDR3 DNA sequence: TGTGCCAGTCACAGTAACACCGGGGAGCTGTTTTTT. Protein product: CASHSNTGELFF.

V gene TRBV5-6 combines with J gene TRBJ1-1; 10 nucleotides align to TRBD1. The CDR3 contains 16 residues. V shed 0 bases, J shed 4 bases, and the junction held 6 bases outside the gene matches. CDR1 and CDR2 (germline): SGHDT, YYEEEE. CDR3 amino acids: CASSLAGQGIVTEAFF. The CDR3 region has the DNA TGTGCCAGCAGCTTGGCGGGACAGGGGATTGTCACTGAAGCTTTCTTT.

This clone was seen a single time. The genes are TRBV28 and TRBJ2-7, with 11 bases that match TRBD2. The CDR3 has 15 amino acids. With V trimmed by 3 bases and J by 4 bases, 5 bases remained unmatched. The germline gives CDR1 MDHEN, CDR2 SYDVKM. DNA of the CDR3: TGTGCCAGCAGTTTGGCTAGCGGGGGGTTGTACGAGCAGTACTTC. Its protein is CASSLASGGLYEQYF.